What follows are 11 T cell receptor beta chains derived from one specimen sequenced in a study of T cells after yellow fever vaccination. Via MiXCR, TCRdb re-called the 5' RACE reads, giving one row per CDR3 protein. The data hold about 500,000 distinct CDR3 sequences, with approximately 16% observed a single time. Here the sequenced sample was PBMCs, taken about 5 days after the first yellow fever vaccination. Every receptor here comes from a man between 18 and 29 years old who received the YFV17D yellow fever vaccine.

The V gene is TRBV10-3, the J gene TRBJ2-7; possibly TRBD1 or TRBD2 for D (7 bases each). V lost 10 bases and J 5 bases, leaving 12 bases between the germline ends. The germline CDR1 and CDR2 sequences are ENHRY and SYGVKD. The CDR3 is made up of 11 amino acids. The CDR3 sequence: CATGGGDEQYF. The CDR3 nucleotides are TGTGCCACAGGGGGAGGGGACGAGCAGTACTTC.

This clonotype was counted only a few times. The J gene is TRBJ1-5, the V gene TRBV6-2 or TRBV6-3; 8 bases align to TRBD1. The CDR3 is 17 amino acids. The germline CDR1 and CDR2 sequences are MNHEY and SVGEGT. Germline trimming cut 2 bases from V and 7 bases from J; bases unmatched to any gene: 13. The DNA for the CDR3 is TGTGCCAGCAGTTACCCAAATCCTCGGACAGGGAGACAGCCCCAGCATTTT. It codes for CASSYPNPRTGRQPQHF.

The chain combines TRBV29-1 with TRBJ2-1, with 10 bases identical to TRBD2. The germline V gene encodes CDR1 SQVTM and CDR2 ANQGSEA. The CDR3 length is 14 residues. After removal of 7 bases from V and 4 bases from J, the junction contained 7 bases not matched to a gene. In DNA, the CDR3 is TGCAGCGCCGCGCTAGCGGGGGTATACAATGAGCAGTTCTTC. This encodes CSAALAGVYNEQFF.

The gene calls are TRBV11-3 and TRBJ2-1, with D perhaps matching TRBD2 (7 bases). Between the trimmed V and J ends, which lost 3 bases and 4 bases, there was a span of 16 bases. Germline lookup yields CDR1 SGHNT and CDR2 YENEEA. CDR3 length: 16 amino acids. CDR3 region: CASSLGGGGIYNEQFF. CDR3 nucleotide sequence: TGTGCCAGCAGCTTGGGGGGAGGGGGGATTTACAATGAGCAGTTCTTC.

This clonotype was found a few times. V gene TRBV20-1 combines with J gene TRBJ2-3, with 10 bases fitting TRBD2. The germline CDR1 and CDR2 sequences are DFQATT and SNEGSKA (reference sequence). V lost 6 bases and J lost 7; bases outside the gene matches: 16. The CDR3 length is 16 residues. The CDR3 here is CSAPRQRGGRFNTQYF. The CDR3 nucleotides are TGCAGTGCCCCCCGCCAGCGGGGGGGGAGATTTAATACGCAGTATTTT.

In its sample, this clonotype was seen a few times. The chain links TRBV29-1 to TRBJ2-3, with 8 bases identical to TRBD1. V was clipped by 5 bases and J by 2 bases; unmatched bases: 6. The CDR3 runs 14 residues. CDR1 is SQVTM, CDR2 ANQGSEA, per germline. The CDR3 here is CSVTHRGITDTQYF. The CDR3 nucleotides read TGCAGCGTTACGCACAGGGGGATCACAGATACGCAGTATTTT.

This clonotype has at least ten counts. J is TRBJ1-1 and V is TRBV27; weak D call: TRBD1 (6 bases). In germline, CDR1 is MNHEY, CDR2 SMNVEV (reference sequence). With 4 bases removed from V and 4 bases from J, the gap between germline ends came to 13 bases. The CDR3 extends over 14 amino acids. The CDR3 DNA is TGTGCCAGCAGTTCTAACAGGGTGGGCACTGAAGCTTTCTTT. The encoded protein is CASSSNRVGTEAFF.

The chain joins TRBV3-1 to TRBJ2-1, with TRBD2 matching 8 bases. CDR1 is LGHDT, CDR2 YNNKEL, per germline (reference sequence). Germline trimming cut 4 bases from V and 3 bases from J; bases unmatched to any gene: 11. The CDR3 loop spans 17 amino acids. CDR3 coding DNA: TGTGCCAGCAGCCTTGGCATAGCGGGGCCGGTCTACAATGAGCAGTTCTTC. It codes for CASSLGIAGPVYNEQFF.

J is TRBJ2-2 and V is TRBV7-2; 9 positions match TRBD1. Germline-derived CDR1 and CDR2 are SGHTA and FQGNSA. The CDR3 runs to 15 residues. The ends lost 7 bases at V and 5 bases at J; junction bases unmatched: 8. The CDR3 DNA follows: TGTGCCAGCAAGGGGGGGACAGGGTATACCGGGGAGCTGTTTTTT. It encodes CASKGGTGYTGELFF. Looking up the rest from reference TRBV7-2 and TRBJ2-2 gives the full variable domain: GAGVSQSPSNKVTEKGKDVELRCDPISGHTALYWYRQSLGQGLEFLIYFQGNSAPDKSGLPSDRFSAERTGGSVSTLTIQRTQQEDSAVYLCASKGGTGYTGELFFGEGSRLTVL.

This clonotype has a handful of counts. The chain joins TRBV30 to TRBJ1-2; D remains unclear. The V gene lost 0 bases and the J gene lost 5 bases, with 10 bases spanning the gap. This CDR3 is 13 amino acids long. CDR1 is GTSNPN, CDR2 SVGIG, per germline (reference sequence). For the CDR3, the DNA is TGTGCCTGGAGTGTCCAGTCGGCATATGGCTACACCTTC. Translated, it gives CAWSVQSAYGYTF.

The rearrangement joins TRBV4-1 to TRBJ2-7; maybe TRBD1 (8 bases). Germline V gene sequence: CDR1 MGHRA, CDR2 YSYEKL. The CDR3 covers 16 residues. Trimming removed 3 bases at V and 2 bases at J, with 17 bases between. CDR3 coding DNA: TGCGCCAGCAGCCAGGGAACAGGGGGGGGCACCTACGAGCAGTACTTC. It is translated as CASSQGTGGGTYEQYF.